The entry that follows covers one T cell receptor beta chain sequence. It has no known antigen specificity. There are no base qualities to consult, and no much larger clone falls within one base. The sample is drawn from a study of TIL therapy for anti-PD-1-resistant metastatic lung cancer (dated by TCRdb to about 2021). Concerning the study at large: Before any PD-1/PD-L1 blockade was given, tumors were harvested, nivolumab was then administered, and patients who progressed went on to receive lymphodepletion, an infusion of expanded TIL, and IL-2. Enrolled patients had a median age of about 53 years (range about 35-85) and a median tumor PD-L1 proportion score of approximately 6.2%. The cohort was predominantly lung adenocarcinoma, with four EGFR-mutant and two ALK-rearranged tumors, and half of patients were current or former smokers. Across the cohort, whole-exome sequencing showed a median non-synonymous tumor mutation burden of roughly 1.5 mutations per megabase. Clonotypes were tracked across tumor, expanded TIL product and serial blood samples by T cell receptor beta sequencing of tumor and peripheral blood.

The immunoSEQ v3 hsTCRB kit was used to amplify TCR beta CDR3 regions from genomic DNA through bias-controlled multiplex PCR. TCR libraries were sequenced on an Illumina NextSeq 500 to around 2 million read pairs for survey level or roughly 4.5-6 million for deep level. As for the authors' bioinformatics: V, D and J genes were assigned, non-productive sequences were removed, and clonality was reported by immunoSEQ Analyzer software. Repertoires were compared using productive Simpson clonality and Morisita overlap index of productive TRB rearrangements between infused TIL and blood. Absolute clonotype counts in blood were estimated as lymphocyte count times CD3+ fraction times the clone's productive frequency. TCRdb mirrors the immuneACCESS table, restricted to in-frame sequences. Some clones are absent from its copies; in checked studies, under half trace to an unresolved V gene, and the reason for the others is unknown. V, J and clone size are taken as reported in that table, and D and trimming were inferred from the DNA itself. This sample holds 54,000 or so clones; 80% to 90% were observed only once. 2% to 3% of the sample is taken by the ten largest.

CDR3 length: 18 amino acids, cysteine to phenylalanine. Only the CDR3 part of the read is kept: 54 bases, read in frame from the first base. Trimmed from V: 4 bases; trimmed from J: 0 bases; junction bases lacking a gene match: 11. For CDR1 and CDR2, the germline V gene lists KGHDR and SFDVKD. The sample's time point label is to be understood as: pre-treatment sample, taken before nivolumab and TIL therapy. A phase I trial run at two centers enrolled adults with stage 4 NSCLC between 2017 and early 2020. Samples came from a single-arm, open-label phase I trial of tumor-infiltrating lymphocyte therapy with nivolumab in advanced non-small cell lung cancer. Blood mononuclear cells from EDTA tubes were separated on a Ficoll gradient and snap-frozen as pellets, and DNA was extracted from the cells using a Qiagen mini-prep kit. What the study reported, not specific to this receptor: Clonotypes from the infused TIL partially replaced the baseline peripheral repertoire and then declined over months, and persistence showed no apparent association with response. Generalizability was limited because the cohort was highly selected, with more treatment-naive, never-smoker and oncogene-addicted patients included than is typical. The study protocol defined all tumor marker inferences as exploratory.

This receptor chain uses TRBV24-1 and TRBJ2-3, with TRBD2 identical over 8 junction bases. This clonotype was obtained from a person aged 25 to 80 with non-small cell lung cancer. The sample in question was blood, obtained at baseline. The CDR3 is CATSEPLGSSGSTDTQYF. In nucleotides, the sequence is TGTGCCACCAGTGAGCCTTTGGGCTCTAGCGGGAGCACAGATACGCAGTATTTT.